The source of this TCR beta chain is a study of control samples from healthy donors and cancer patients. The CDR3 runs 15 residues. Germline CDR1 and CDR2: SGHRS and YFSETQ. The V segment lost 1 base and the J segment 1 base; nucleotides outside the gene matches: 3. Comments on this clone: This specimen includes other DNA sequences encoding the same CDR3.

Assay used: immunoSEQ multiplex PCR; TCRdb lists only in-frame clones, some missing. Of approximately 150,000 clones in the sample, roughly 94% were seen once. The sample taken for sequencing was blood. The chain has TRBV5-1 and TRBJ2-5, with 8 bases lining up with TRBD1. This sequence originates from a woman aged 18-35 years in good health. In nucleotides, the CDR3 is TGCGCCAGCAGCTTGACCGGGACAGGCCAAGAGACCCAGTACTTC. It is translated as CASSLTGTGQETQYF.